The rows below give T cell receptor beta chains drawn from one sample of a study of T cell changes during pregnancy in multiple sclerosis. TCRdb's copy holds only in-frame clones and misses some; the assay was immunoSEQ multiplex PCR. This sample yields about 65,000 clones, of which approximately 92% are seen a single time; approximately 3% belongs to the top ten. Material: CD8+ T cells from peripheral blood mononuclear cells, obtained in the third trimester of pregnancy. The receptors were gathered from a female donor in good health, enrolled as a control in a pregnancy study. Each CDR3 is given with its conserved first and last residue. The D gene is left open where the match is weak. Clone size is stated in some rows and not others, as once, few, many or a class when expanded.

few,TRBV6-5,-,TRBJ1-1,TGTGCCAGCAGTTATCTACAGGGCAACACTGAAGCTTTCTTT,CASSYLQGNTEAFF
-,TRBV7-3,TRBD2,TRBJ2-3,TGTGCCAGCAGCCCGGGACTAGCGACAGATACGCAGTATTTT,CASSPGLATDTQYF
once,TRBV30,-,TRBJ2-1,TGTGCCTGGAGTGTAGGTTCGGCGGATGAGCAGTTCTTC,CAWSVGSADEQFF
-,TRBV7-6,TRBD1,TRBJ1-2,TGTGCCAGCAGCGGGAGACAGGGGAACTATGGCTACACCTTC,CASSGRQGNYGYTF
-,TRBV29-1,-,TRBJ1-1,TGCAGCGTTGAATCGGGGGCTGAAGCTTTCTTT,CSVESGAEAFF
-,TRBV19,-,TRBJ1-1,TGTGCCACGGGGGGGAGGGAATATGGGGCTGAAGCTTTCTTT,CATGGREYGAEAFF
-,TRBV12-5,-,TRBJ1-2,TGTGCTAGTGGTTCGTACGGGGGCTACACCTTC,CASGSYGGYTF
-,TRBV27,TRBD1,TRBJ1-1,TGTGCCAGCAGTCGGCCAGGGGGCGTAAACACTGAAGCTTTCTTT,CASSRPGGVNTEAFF
-,TRBV19,TRBD1,TRBJ1-1,TGTGCCAGTAGTGCATGGACAGGGGATGTCGGTGAAGCTTTCTTT,CASSAWTGDVGEAFF
-,TRBV27,TRBD1,TRBJ2-7,TGTGCCAGCAGTTTATCGGGACAGGGCGGCACCTACGAGCAGTACTTC,CASSLSGQGGTYEQYF
-,TRBV4-1,TRBD2,TRBJ2-1,TGCGCCAGCAGCCAAGAATCCCGAACTAGCGTATCTTCCTACAATGAGCAGTTCTTC,CASSQESRTSVSSYNEQFF
-,TRBV2,-,TRBJ1-2,TGTGCCAGCAGTGAGGGGGGTACTAACTATGGCTACACCTTC,CASSEGGTNYGYTF
once,TRBV30,-,TRBJ2-2,TGTGCCTGGAGTGTTTACACGCTTCCCGGGGAGCTGTTTTTT,CAWSVYTLPGELFF
-,TRBV4-3,TRBD2,TRBJ2-2,TGCGCCAGCAGCCAAGGGTCTCCGGGGGGTTTTACCGGGGAGCTGTTTTTT,CASSQGSPGGFTGELFF
-,TRBV4-3,-,TRBJ1-5,TGCGCCAGCAGCCAAGAGGCGGGAACATATAGCAATCAGCCCCAGCATTTT,CASSQEAGTYSNQPQHF
-,TRBV5-6,-,TRBJ1-1,TGTGCCAGCAGCTTGGGGGGGAGGACTGAAGCTTTCTTT,CASSLGGRTEAFF
-,TRBV5-4,TRBD2,TRBJ2-5,TGTGCCAGCAGCACCAAGGGTGGTGCGGGGGGCCAAGAGACCCAGTACTTC,CASSTKGGAGGQETQYF
-,TRBV2,-,TRBJ1-2,TGTGCCAGCAGTGAAGGGGGGGTAATTGATTATGGCTACACCTTC,CASSEGGVIDYGYTF
-,TRBV9,TRBD1,TRBJ2-6,TGTGCCAGCAGCGTAGGGGACAGGTTCTACTCTGGGGCCAACGTCCTGACTTTC,CASSVGDRFYSGANVLTF
-,TRBV9,TRBD2,TRBJ2-7,TGTGCCAGCAGCGTGGCGGGGGAAGCCTACGAGCAGTACTTC,CASSVAGEAYEQYF
-,TRBV7-8,TRBD1,TRBJ1-1,TGTGCCAGCAGCGACGGGGACAGATCGAACACTGAAGCTTTCTTT,CASSDGDRSNTEAFF
-,TRBV27,TRBD1,TRBJ2-1,TGTGCCAGCAGTTTATCGGGACAGGGCAACAATGAGCAGTTCTTC,CASSLSGQGNNEQFF
-,TRBV19,-,TRBJ1-1,TGTGCCAGTAGTGCCCGGGGGGTAGGCGGCGAAGCTTTCTTT,CASSARGVGGEAFF
-,TRBV5-6,-,TRBJ1-1,TGTGCCAGCAGCTTAGTCACAGGGCTGAACACTGAAGCTTTCTTT,CASSLVTGLNTEAFF
-,TRBV7-9,TRBD1,TRBJ2-7,TGTGCCAGCAGCCCACGCTCCGGGACAGCGATCTACGAGCAGTACTTC,CASSPRSGTAIYEQYF
-,TRBV2,TRBD1,TRBJ1-3,TGTGCCAGCGAACGTGACAGGGGGCTGAAGGTCTCTGGAAACACCATATATTTT,CASERDRGLKVSGNTIYF
-,TRBV27,-,TRBJ1-6,TGTGCCAGCAGTTTACAATATAATTCACCCCTCCACTTT,CASSLQYNSPLHF
-,TRBV7-9,-,TRBJ1-2,TGTGCCAGCAGCTTTGAGGGTAACTATGGCTACACCTTC,CASSFEGNYGYTF
-,TRBV9,-,TRBJ1-2,TGTGCCAGCAGCCTCAGGGTCCGCGCAGGAGATTATTATGGCTACACCTTC,CASSLRVRAGDYYGYTF
-,TRBV7-9,-,TRBJ1-1,TGTGCCAGCAGCTTACCGGGGGACTTCGAAGCTTTCTTT,CASSLPGDFEAFF
-,TRBV7-3,TRBD1,TRBJ2-7,TGTGCCAGCAGCTTAACGGCAGGGGGCGCCGACGAGCAGTACTTC,CASSLTAGGADEQYF
-,TRBV5-6,TRBD1,TRBJ1-4,TGTGCCAGCAGCCCAGGGGGTTTTAATGAAAAACTGTTTTTT,CASSPGGFNEKLFF
-,TRBV5-6,-,TRBJ1-3,TGTGCCAGCAGCTCTAAGGGGGTCAGCTCTGGAAACACCATATATTTT,CASSSKGVSSGNTIYF
-,TRBV11-2,-,TRBJ1-1,TGTGCCAGCAGCTTGATGGGACAGAACACTGAAGCTTTCTTT,CASSLMGQNTEAFF